Each of the 17 T cell receptor beta chains below was sequenced from the same sample in a study of cytomegalovirus exposure and HLA in healthy donors (TCRdb year 2017). Library prep was done by the immunoSEQ multiplex PCR assay. A mixture of 60 forward primers for TCR Vbeta segments and 13 reverse primers for TCR Jbeta segments was used in the multiplex PCR. As stored in TCRdb, this immuneACCESS dataset retains in-frame rearrangements with V and J assigned. A fraction of the clones does not appear; measured against another copy, unresolved V genes explain less than half of the discrepancy, and the remainder lacks a known reason. The sample table contains fewer than 75,000 clones; only one count was recorded for 65% to 80% of them. In total, the top ten clones hold around 12% of the sample. The material sequenced was PBMCs. Receptors were obtained from a man aged 65-85 years in good health and CMV-seronegative.

This clone was counted a few times. The chain is built from TRBV5-5 and TRBJ1-2; TRBD1 aligns across 7 bases. Per the germline V gene, CDR1 is SGHKS and CDR2 is YYEKEE (reference sequence). The CDR3 spans 15 residues. The V and J ends lost 6 bases and 1 base, in that order; junction bases with no gene match: 9. The DNA of the CDR3 is TGTGCCAGCATGCCAGGGGGGACAAGTAACTATGGCTACACCTTC. It yields the protein CASMPGGTSNYGYTF.

This chain connects TRBV7-9 to TRBJ2-5; 9 bases fit TRBD1. This CDR3 has 16 residues. Germline lookup yields CDR1 SEHNR and CDR2 FQNEAQ (reference sequence). V trimming: 5 bases; J trimming: 1 base; junction bases outside the gene matches: 8. CDR3 protein: CASSIGTGNFQETQYF. The CDR3 DNA sequence: TGTGCCAGCAGCATCGGGACAGGGAACTTCCAAGAGACCCAGTACTTC.

CDR3 protein: CASSRGGPPYNEQFF. The CDR3 region has the DNA TGTGCCAGCAGCCGCGGAGGGCCCCCCTACAATGAGCAGTTCTTC. The V call is TRBV5-6, the J call TRBJ2-1; D possibly corresponds to TRBD2 (6 bases). The germline CDR1 and CDR2 sequences are SGHDT and YYEEEE. This CDR3 is 15 amino acids long. Trimming took off 4 bases at V and 2 bases at J, with 13 bases between the two ends.

This clone showed up just a few times. The chain employs TRBV7-9 and TRBJ1-1, with D uncertain. The CDR3 is 14 residues long. V was trimmed by 1 base and J by 1 base, leaving 7 bases between them. CDR1 is SEHNR and CDR2 is FQNEAQ in the germline V gene (reference sequence). In DNA, the CDR3 is TGTGCCAGCAGCTTAGATCGGAGGAACACTGAAGCTTTCTTT. Translating it yields CASSLDRRNTEAFF.

The rearrangement uses TRBV6-5 and TRBJ1-2; 7 nucleotides line up with TRBD1. Losses at the gene ends were 6 bases for V and 5 bases for J; bases not matched to a gene: 6. The CDR3 has 13 residues. CDR1 is MNHEY and CDR2 is SVGAGI in the germline V gene. The CDR3 sequence is CASSPGQFYGYTF. DNA for the CDR3: TGTGCCAGCAGCCCGGGACAGTTTTATGGCTACACCTTC.

The V and J genes are TRBV11-2 and TRBJ1-3; perhaps TRBD1 as D (6 bases). Germline-derived CDR1 and CDR2 are SGHAT and FQNNGV. V dropped 0 bases and J dropped 0 bases, with 12 bases sitting between them. CDR3 length equals 17 residues. DNA of the CDR3: TGTGCCAGCAGCTTAGAGGGGACACCCTTCTCTGGAAACACCATATATTTT. Its translation is CASSLEGTPFSGNTIYF.

The chain has TRBV18 and TRBJ1-1; weak D call: TRBD1 (5 bases). CDR3 size: 14 residues. Looked up from germline, CDR1 is KGHSH and CDR2 is LQKENI. Trimming cost V 5 bases and J 3 bases, with 13 bases left between them. The CDR3 sequence: CASSYSGGDTEAFF. As DNA, the CDR3 is TGTGCCAGCTCATACAGCGGGGGAGACACTGAAGCTTTCTTT.

The chain's CDR3 is CASSFTGGSEETQYF. The DNA of the CDR3 is TGCGCCAGCAGCTTCACAGGGGGCTCAGAGGAGACCCAGTACTTC. The rearrangement links TRBV5-1 to TRBJ2-5, with TRBD1 identical over 9 bases. CDR1 and CDR2 (germline): SGHRS, YFSETQ. Trimming removed 2 bases from V and 5 bases from J; junction bases left unmatched: 7. CDR3 length: 15 amino acids.

The CDR3 here is CASSGGGPVDTQYF. The CDR3 nucleotides are TGCGCCAGCAGTGGCGGGGGGCCAGTAGATACGCAGTATTTT. J is TRBJ2-3 and V is TRBV10-1; 8 bases align to TRBD2. CDR1 is WNHNN and CDR2 is SYGVQD in the germline V gene (reference sequence). The CDR3 totals 14 residues. Trimming removed 4 bases from V and 5 bases from J; junction bases left unmatched: 5.

The chain combines TRBV19 with TRBJ2-5, with TRBD1 as a possible D gene (6 bases). Germline V gene lookup returns CDR1 LNHDA and CDR2 SQIVND (reference sequence). The CDR3 is 14 amino acids. Trimming removed 5 bases at V and 5 bases at J, with 15 bases between. The CDR3 here is CASSPQGVQETQYF. CDR3 bases: TGTGCCAGTAGTCCACAGGGAGTGCAGGAGACCCAGTACTTC.

The rearrangement uses TRBV21-1 and TRBJ1-1; the D segment call TRBD1 is taken from the table without a DNA check. TRBV21-1 is a recognized pseudogene. The CDR3 has 14 amino acids. CDR3 nucleotide sequence: TGTGCCAGCAGCTCTCAGGGGCGGGACACTGAAGCTTTCTTT. Its translation is CASSSQGRDTEAFF.

CDR3 loop: CASSLYDRSYEQYF. CDR3 DNA: TGTGCCAGCAGTTTATACGACAGGAGTTACGAGCAGTACTTC. V usage is TRBV27 and J usage is TRBJ2-7, with a possible D match to TRBD1 (6 bases). Germline V CDR1 and CDR2: MNHEY, SMNVEV (reference sequence). The CDR3 is 14 amino acids. The germline V and J ends were trimmed by 1 base and 4 bases, with 11 bases remaining between them.

The chain recombines TRBV30 with TRBJ2-7; D gene unclear. Per germline, CDR1 GTSNPN and CDR2 SVGIG (reference sequence). V was shortened by 2 bases and J by 2 bases, with 4 bases between the two germline ends. CDR3 length equals 11 residues. The CDR3 loop reads CAWSFAYEQYF. The CDR3 DNA reads as TGTGCCTGGAGTTTCGCCTACGAGCAGTACTTC.

V gene TRBV10-1 combines with J gene TRBJ1-2; no reliable D call. Germline V gene data show CDR1 as WNHNN and CDR2 as SYGVQD (reference sequence). The CDR3 spans 15 residues. With 3 bases removed from V and 5 bases from J, the gap between germline ends came to 16 bases. The CDR3 coding sequence is TGCGCCAGCAGTGATTATCCGGGGTATCTTTATGGCTACACCTTC. It codes for CASSDYPGYLYGYTF.

This clone appeared a few times. This chain links TRBV2 with TRBJ1-1; perhaps TRBD1 as D (5 bases). The CDR3 extends over 14 amino acids. CDR1 is SNHLY, CDR2 FYNNEI, per germline. V was clipped by 7 bases and J by 3 bases, with 15 bases between them. CDR3 region: CASTLEGRDTEAFF. The CDR3 coding sequence is TGTGCCAGCACCCTGGAGGGGAGGGACACTGAAGCTTTCTTT. Using reference TRBV2 and TRBJ1-1 for the parts outside the CDR3, the full variable domain is EPEVTQTPSHQVTQMGQEVILRCVPISNHLYFYWYRQILGQKVEFLVSFYNNEISEKSEIFDDQFSVERPDGSNFTLKIRSTKLEDSAMYFCASTLEGRDTEAFFGQGTRLTVV.

This chain links TRBV18 with TRBJ2-1; 11 bases agree with TRBD2. The CDR3 is made up of 19 amino acids. Unmatched junction bases numbered 14, after V lost 3 bases and J lost 4 bases. Germline-derived CDR1 and CDR2 are KGHSH and LQKENI. CDR3 sequence: CASSPLLAGDPLQYNEQFF. CDR3 DNA: TGTGCCAGCTCACCGCTACTAGCGGGGGACCCGCTCCAATACAATGAGCAGTTCTTC.

The V call is TRBV25-1, the J call TRBJ2-2, with 7 bases lining up with TRBD1. The V and J ends lost 4 bases and 6 bases, in that order; junction bases with no gene match: 8. The germline V gene has CDR1 MGHDK and CDR2 SYGVNS. CDR3 length equals 15 residues. Here the CDR3 DNA reads TGTGCCAGCAGTGGTTTGACAGGGAGATCCGGGGAGCTGTTTTTT. Protein sequence: CASSGLTGRSGELFF.